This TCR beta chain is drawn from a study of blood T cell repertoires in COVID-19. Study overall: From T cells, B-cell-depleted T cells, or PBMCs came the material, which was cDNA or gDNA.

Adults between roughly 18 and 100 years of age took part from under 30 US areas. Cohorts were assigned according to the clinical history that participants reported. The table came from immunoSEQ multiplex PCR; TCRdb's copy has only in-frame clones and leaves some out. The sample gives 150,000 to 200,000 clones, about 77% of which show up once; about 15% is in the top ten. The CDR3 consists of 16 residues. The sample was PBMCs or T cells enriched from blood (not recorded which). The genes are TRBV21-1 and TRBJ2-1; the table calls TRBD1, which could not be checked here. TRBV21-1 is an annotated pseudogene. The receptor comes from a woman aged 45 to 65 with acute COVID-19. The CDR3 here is CASSPGQGVGHSEQFF. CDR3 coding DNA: TGTGCCAGCAGCCCGGGACAGGGGGTGGGGCATAGTGAGCAGTTCTTC.